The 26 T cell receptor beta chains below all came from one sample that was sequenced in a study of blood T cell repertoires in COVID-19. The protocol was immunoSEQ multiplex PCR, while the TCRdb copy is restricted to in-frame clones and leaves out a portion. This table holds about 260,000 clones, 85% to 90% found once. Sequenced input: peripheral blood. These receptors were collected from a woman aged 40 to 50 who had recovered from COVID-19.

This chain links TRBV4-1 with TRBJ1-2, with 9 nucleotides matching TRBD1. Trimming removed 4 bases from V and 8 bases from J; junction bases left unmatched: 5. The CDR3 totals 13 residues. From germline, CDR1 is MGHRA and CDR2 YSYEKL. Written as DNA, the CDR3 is TGCGCCAGCAGCCCCGACAGGGGGATCGGCTACACCTTC. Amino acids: CASSPDRGIGYTF.

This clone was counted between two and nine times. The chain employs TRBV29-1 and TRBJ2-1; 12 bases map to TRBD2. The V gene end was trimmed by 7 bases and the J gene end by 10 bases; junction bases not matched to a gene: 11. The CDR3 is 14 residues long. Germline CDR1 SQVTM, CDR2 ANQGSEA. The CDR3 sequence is CSALGLAGRYEQFF. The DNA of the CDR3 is TGCAGCGCCCTTGGACTAGCGGGGCGTTACGAGCAGTTCTTC.

The CDR3, as DNA: TGTGCCAGCAGTTTCGGCAATGCAGGTTACGGCTACACCTTC. This sequence encodes CASSFGNAGYGYTF. The rearrangement joins TRBV28 to TRBJ1-2; D gene ambiguous. This CDR3 contains 14 residues. Trimming pared 3 bases from V and 8 bases from J, leaving 16 bases between. Germline values: CDR1 MDHEN, CDR2 SYDVKM.

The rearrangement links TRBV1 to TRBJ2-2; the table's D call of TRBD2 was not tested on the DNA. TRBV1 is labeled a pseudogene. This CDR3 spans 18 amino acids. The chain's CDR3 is CTSSQLHRGGMDTGELFF. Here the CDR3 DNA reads TGCACCAGCAGCCAACTTCATCGAGGCGGGATGGACACCGGGGAGCTGTTTTTT.

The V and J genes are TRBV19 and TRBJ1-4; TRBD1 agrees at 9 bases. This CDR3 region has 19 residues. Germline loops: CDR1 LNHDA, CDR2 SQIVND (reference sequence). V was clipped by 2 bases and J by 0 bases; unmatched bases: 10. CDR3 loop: CASSINPQRDRATNEKLFF. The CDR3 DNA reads TGTGCCAGTAGTATAAATCCCCAACGGGACAGGGCAACTAATGAAAAACTGTTTTTT.

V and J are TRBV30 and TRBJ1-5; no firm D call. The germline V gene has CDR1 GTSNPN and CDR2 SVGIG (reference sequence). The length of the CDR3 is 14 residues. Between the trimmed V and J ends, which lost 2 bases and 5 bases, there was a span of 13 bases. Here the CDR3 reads CAWSSPSVYQPQHF. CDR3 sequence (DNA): TGTGCCTGGAGTTCGCCCAGTGTTTATCAGCCCCAGCATTTT.

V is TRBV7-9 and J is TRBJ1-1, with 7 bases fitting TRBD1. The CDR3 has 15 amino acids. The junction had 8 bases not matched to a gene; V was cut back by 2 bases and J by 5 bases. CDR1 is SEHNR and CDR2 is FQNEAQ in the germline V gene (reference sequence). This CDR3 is CASSLYAGGGTEAFF. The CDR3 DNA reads TGTGCCAGCAGCTTATATGCAGGGGGTGGAACTGAAGCTTTCTTT.

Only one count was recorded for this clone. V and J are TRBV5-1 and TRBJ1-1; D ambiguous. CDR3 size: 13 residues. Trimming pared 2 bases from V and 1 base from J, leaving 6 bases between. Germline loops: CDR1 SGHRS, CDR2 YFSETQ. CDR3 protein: CASSFGQNTEAFF. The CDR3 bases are TGCGCCAGCAGCTTTGGGCAGAACACTGAAGCTTTCTTT. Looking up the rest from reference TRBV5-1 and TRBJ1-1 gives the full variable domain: KAGVTQTPRYLIKTRGQQVTLSCSPISGHRSVSWYQQTPGQGLQFLFEYFSETQRNKGNFPGRFSGRQFSNSRSEMNVSTLELGDSALYLCASSFGQNTEAFFGQGTRLTVV.

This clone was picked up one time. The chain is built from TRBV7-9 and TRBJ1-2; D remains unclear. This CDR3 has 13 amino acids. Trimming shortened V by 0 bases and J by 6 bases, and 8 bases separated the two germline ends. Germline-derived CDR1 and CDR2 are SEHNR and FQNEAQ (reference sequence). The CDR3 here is CASSLALLDGYTF. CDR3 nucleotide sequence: TGTGCCAGCAGCTTAGCCCTATTGGATGGCTACACCTTC. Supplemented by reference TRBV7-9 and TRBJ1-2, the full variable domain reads DTGVSQNPRHKITKRGQNVTFRCDPISEHNRLYWYRQTLGQGPEFLTYFQNEAQLEKSRLLSDRFSAERPKGSFSTLEIQRTEQGDSAMYLCASSLALLDGYTFGSGTRLTVV.

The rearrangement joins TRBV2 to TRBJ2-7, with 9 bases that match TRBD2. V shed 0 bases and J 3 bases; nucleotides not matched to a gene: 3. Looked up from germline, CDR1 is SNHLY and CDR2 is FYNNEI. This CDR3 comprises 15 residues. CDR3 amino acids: CASSEARGGIYEQYF. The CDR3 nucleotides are TGTGCCAGCAGTGAAGCGCGGGGGGGTATCTACGAGCAGTACTTC.

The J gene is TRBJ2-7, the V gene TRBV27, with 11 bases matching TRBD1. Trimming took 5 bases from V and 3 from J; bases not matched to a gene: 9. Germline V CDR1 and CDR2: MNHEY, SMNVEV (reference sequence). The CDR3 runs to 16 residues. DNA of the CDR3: TGTGCCAGCAGTAGGACAGGGGGCTTCGGGGACTACGAGCAGTACTTC. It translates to CASSRTGGFGDYEQYF.

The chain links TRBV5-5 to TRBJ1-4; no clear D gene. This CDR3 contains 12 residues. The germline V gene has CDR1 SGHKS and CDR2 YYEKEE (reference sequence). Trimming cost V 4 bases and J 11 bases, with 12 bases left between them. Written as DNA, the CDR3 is TGTGCCAGCAGCCTACTAACGGAGAAACTGTTTTTT. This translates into CASSLLTEKLFF.

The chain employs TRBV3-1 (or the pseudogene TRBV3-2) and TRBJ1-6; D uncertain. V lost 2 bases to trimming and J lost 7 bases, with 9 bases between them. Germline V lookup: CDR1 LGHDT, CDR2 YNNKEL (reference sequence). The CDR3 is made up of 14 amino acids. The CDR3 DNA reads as TGTGCCAGCAGCCAACGCATCGGGAATTCACCCCTCCACTTT. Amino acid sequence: CASSQRIGNSPLHF.

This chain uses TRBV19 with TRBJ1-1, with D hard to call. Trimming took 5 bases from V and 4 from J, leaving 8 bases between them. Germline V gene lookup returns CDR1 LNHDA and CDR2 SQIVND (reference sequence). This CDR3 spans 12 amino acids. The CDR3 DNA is TGTGCCAGTAGTGGGCGGGTCACTGAAGCTTTCTTT. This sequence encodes CASSGRVTEAFF. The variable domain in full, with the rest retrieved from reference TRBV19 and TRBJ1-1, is DGGITQSPKYLFRKEGQNVTLSCEQNLNHDAMYWYRQDPGQGLRLIYYSQIVNDFQKGDIAEGYSVSREKKESFPLTVTSAQKNPTAFYLCASSGRVTEAFFGQGTRLTVV.

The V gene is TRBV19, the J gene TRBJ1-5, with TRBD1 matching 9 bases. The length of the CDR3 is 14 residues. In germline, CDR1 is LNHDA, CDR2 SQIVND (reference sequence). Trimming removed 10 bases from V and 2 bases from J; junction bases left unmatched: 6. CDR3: CAISRDRGNQPQHF. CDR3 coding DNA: TGTGCCATTTCCCGGGACAGGGGCAATCAGCCCCAGCATTTT.

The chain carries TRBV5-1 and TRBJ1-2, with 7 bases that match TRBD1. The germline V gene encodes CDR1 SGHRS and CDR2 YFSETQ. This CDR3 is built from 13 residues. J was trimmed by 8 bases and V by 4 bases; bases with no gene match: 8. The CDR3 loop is CASSPWTGLGYTF. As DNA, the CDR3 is TGCGCCAGCAGCCCCTGGACAGGCCTCGGCTACACCTTC.

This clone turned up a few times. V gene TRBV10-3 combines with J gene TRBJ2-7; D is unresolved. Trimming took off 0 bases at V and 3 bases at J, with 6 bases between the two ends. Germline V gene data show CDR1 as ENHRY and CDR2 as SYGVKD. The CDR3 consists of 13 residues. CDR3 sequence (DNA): TGTGCCATCAGTGAGTCGGCGGTCTACGAGCAGTACTTC. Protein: CAISESAVYEQYF.

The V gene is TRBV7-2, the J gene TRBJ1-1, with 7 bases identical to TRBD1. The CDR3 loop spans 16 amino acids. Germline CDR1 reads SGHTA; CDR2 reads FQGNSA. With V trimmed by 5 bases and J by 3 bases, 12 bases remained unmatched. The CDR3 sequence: CASSRRVEGADTEAFF. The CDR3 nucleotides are TGTGCCAGCAGCCGGAGGGTTGAGGGGGCGGACACTGAAGCTTTCTTT.

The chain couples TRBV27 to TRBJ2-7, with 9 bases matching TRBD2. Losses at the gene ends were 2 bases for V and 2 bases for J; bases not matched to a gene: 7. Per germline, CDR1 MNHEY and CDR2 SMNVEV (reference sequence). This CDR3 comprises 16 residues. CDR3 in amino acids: CASSLEGSGGPYEQYF. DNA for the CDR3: TGTGCCAGCAGTTTAGAGGGTAGCGGGGGTCCCTACGAGCAGTACTTC.

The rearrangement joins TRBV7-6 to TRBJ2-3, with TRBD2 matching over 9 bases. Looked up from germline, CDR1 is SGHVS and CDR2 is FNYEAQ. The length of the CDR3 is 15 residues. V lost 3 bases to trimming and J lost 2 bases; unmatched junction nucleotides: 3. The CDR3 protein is CASSLLAGPTDTQYF. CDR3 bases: TGTGCCAGCAGCTTGCTAGCGGGGCCCACAGATACGCAGTATTTT.

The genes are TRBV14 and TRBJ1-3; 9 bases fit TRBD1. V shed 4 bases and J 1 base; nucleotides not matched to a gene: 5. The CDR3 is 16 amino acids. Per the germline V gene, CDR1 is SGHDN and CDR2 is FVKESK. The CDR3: CASSPDRGWSGNTIYF. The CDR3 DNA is TGTGCCAGCAGCCCGGACAGGGGTTGGTCTGGAAACACCATATATTTT.

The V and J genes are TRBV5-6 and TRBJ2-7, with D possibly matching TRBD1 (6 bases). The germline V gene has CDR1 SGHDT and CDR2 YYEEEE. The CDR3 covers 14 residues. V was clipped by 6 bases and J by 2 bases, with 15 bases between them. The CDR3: CASTPQGITYEQYF. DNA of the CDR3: TGTGCCAGCACCCCACAGGGTATAACCTACGAGCAGTACTTC.

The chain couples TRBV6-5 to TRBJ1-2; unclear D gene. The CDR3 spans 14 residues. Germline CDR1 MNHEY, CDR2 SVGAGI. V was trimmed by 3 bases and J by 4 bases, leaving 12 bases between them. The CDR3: CASSYEDGLYGYTF. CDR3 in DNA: TGTGCCAGCAGTTATGAGGATGGCCTCTATGGCTACACCTTC.

The CDR3 is CASSPKPYREGADTQYF. CDR3 in DNA: TGTGCCAGCAGCCCGAAACCTTACAGGGAGGGCGCAGATACGCAGTATTTT. The chain carries TRBV2 and TRBJ2-3, with D possibly TRBD2 on 7 matching bases. Germline V gene sequence: CDR1 SNHLY, CDR2 FYNNEI. This CDR3 contains 17 residues. V was trimmed by 6 bases and J by 4 bases, leaving 23 bases between them.

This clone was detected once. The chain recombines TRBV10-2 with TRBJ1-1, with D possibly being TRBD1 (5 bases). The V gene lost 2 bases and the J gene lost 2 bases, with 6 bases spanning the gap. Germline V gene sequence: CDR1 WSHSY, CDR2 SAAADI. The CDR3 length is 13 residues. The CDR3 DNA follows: TGCGCCAGCAGTGAGCAGGGAAACACTGAAGCTTTCTTT. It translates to CASSEQGNTEAFF.

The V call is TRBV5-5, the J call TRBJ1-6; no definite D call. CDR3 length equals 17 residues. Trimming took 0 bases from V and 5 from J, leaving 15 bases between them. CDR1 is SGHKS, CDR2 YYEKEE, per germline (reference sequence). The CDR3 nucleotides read TGTGCCAGCAGCTTGGGGCCCCCAGGTTTCAATAATTCACCCCTCCACTTT. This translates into CASSLGPPGFNNSPLHF.